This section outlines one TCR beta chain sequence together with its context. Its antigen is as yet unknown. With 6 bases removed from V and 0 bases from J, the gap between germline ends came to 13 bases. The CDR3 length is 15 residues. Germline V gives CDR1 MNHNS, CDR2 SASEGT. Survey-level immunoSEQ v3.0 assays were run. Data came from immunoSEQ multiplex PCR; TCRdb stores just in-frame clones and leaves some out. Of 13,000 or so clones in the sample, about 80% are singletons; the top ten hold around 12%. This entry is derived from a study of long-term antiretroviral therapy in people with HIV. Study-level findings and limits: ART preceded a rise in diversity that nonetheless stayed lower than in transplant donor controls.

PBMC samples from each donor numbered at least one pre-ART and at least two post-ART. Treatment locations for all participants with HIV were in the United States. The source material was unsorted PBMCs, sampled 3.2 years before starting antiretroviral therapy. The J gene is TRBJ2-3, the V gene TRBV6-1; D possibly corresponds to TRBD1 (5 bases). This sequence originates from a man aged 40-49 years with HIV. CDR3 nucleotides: TGTGCCAGCAGCCAACCCGCAGGGAGCACAGATACGCAGTATTTT. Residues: CASSQPAGSTDTQYF.